These 14 T cell receptor beta chains came from one sample sequenced in a study of CD8+ T cells in alopecia areata. RNA was extracted and reverse transcribed into cDNA as the sequencing template. Profiling relied on immunoSEQ multiplex PCR, and the TCRdb table lists in-frame clones only, not all of them. The table has 150,000 to 200,000 clones, roughly 60% seen once. Treatment in this sample: oral pan-JAK inhibitor, 5-10 mg twice daily. The material sequenced was CD4+ T cells sorted from blood, taken at week 24, from a patient treated with tofacitinib. These TCRs come from a human donor with alopecia areata.

This rearrangement joins TRBV30 to TRBJ2-1; 12 bases match TRBD2. The trim removed 3 bases at V and 15 bases at J, leaving 12 bases unmatched. The germline CDR1 and CDR2 sequences are GTSNPN and SVGIG (reference sequence). The CDR3 consists of 14 residues. The CDR3 reads CAWSLGLAGGPRFF. The CDR3, as DNA: TGTGCCTGGAGCCTAGGGCTAGCGGGGGGGCCACGGTTCTTC.

This clone was seen more than once but under ten times. The rearrangement uses TRBV4-2 and TRBJ2-3, with 9 bases matching TRBD2. V dropped 4 bases and J dropped 1; count of bases not matched to a gene: 6. CDR1 and CDR2 from the germline V gene are LGHNA and YNFKEQ. There are 16 residues in the CDR3. CDR3 nucleotide sequence: TGTGCCAGCAGCCCACGCCGCGGGGGGGGCACAGATACGCAGTATTTT. It codes for CASSPRRGGGTDTQYF.

This chain uses TRBV5-6 with TRBJ2-3, with 9 nucleotides matching TRBD1. Per the germline V gene, CDR1 is SGHDT and CDR2 is YYEEEE. Trimming cost V 3 bases and J 2 bases; bases outside gene matches: 4. This CDR3 contains 15 residues. This CDR3 reads CASSSWTGDTDTQYF. The CDR3 DNA reads as TGTGCCAGCAGCTCCTGGACAGGGGACACAGATACGCAGTATTTT. Full variable domain (rest looked up from reference TRBV5-6 and TRBJ2-3): DAGVTQSPTHLIKTRGQQVTLRCSPKSGHDTVSWYQQALGQGPQFIFQYYEEEERQRGNFPDRFSGHQFPNYSSELNVNALLLGDSALYLCASSSWTGDTDTQYFGPGTRLTVL.

This clone was seen just once. The chain combines TRBV29-1 with TRBJ1-4; 9 bases fit TRBD1. Unmatched junction bases numbered 5, after V lost 5 bases and J lost 7 bases. Germline values: CDR1 SQVTM, CDR2 ANQGSEA. The CDR3 totals 13 residues. CDR3 loop: CSVPGTGTEKLFF. The CDR3 DNA is TGCAGCGTTCCGGGGACAGGGACTGAAAAACTGTTTTTT.

This clone occurred a few times. The DNA is omitted, as the CDR3 cannot be located on it reliably, and the CDR3 follows TCRdb's listing. The CDR3 region is CASSTSGQGMNTEAFF. This chain uses TRBV27 with TRBJ1-1; the D call of TRBD1 is as the table states it, not checked on the DNA. A total of 16 residues make up the CDR3, ends included. The germline CDR1 and CDR2 sequences are MNHEY and SMNVEV (reference sequence).

V is TRBV29-1 and J is TRBJ2-5; D call uncertain. The germline V gene encodes CDR1 SQVTM and CDR2 ANQGSEA. The CDR3 runs to 11 residues. V was clipped by 2 bases and J by 5 bases, with 6 bases between them. DNA of the CDR3: TGCAGCGTTGAATCAATGGAGACCCAGTACTTC. Amino acid sequence: CSVESMETQYF.

In its sample, this clone was seen a few times. The chain carries TRBV7-2 and TRBJ2-2; 9 nucleotides align to TRBD1. J was trimmed by 3 bases and V by 8 bases; bases with no gene match: 7. This CDR3 has 15 amino acids. The germline V gene has CDR1 SGHTA and CDR2 FQGNSA. The CDR3 DNA sequence: TGTGCCAGCGGACCGGGACAGGGTTACACCGGGGAGCTGTTTTTT. Translated: CASGPGQGYTGELFF.

This clone was recorded once. The CDR3 here is CASKITESSYEQYF. The CDR3 region has the DNA TGTGCCAGTAAGATAACAGAGAGCTCCTACGAGCAGTACTTC. J is TRBJ2-7 and V is TRBV2; D remains ambiguous. The CDR3 has 14 residues. The ends were cut back, 9 bases at V and 0 bases at J, with 15 bases in the middle. Per the germline V gene, CDR1 is SNHLY and CDR2 is FYNNEI. The whole variable domain, remainder taken from reference TRBV2 and TRBJ2-7, is EPEVTQTPSHQVTQMGQEVILRCVPISNHLYFYWYRQILGQKVEFLVSFYNNEISEKSEIFDDQFSVERPDGSNFTLKIRSTKLEDSAMYFCASKITESSYEQYFGPGTRLTVT.

This clone has just a few counts. The chain links TRBV19 to TRBJ1-6, with 7 positions matching TRBD1. Germline assignment: CDR1 LNHDA and CDR2 SQIVND (reference sequence). CDR3 length equals 15 residues. The V and J ends lost 6 bases and 4 bases, in that order; junction bases with no gene match: 6. CDR3 protein: CASSTGTVYNSPLHF. The CDR3 DNA reads TGTGCCAGTAGCACCGGGACAGTTTATAATTCACCCCTCCACTTT.

The rearrangement uses TRBV7-2 and TRBJ2-5; D gene ambiguous. Germline CDR1 SGHTA, CDR2 FQGNSA. V was cut by 4 bases and J by 1 base, with 7 bases left in between. The CDR3 sequence is 13 residues long. This chain's CDR3 is CASSYRVQETQYF. The CDR3 DNA reads TGTGCCAGCAGCTACCGGGTCCAAGAGACCCAGTACTTC.

In this sample, this clone turned up a few times. The gene calls are TRBV30 and TRBJ1-2, with D uncertain. The germline V gene has CDR1 GTSNPN and CDR2 SVGIG (reference sequence). The CDR3 spans 12 residues. The germline V and J ends were trimmed by 0 bases and 8 bases, with 10 bases remaining between them. The CDR3 reads CAWSVLGRGYTF. The CDR3 DNA follows: TGTGCCTGGAGTGTACTGGGGAGGGGCTACACCTTC.

In its sample, this clone was seen a few times. V gene TRBV2 combines with J gene TRBJ2-1, with D possibly being TRBD2 (6 bases). Germline CDR1 is SNHLY and CDR2 is FYNNEI. V dropped 6 bases and J dropped 0 bases, with 18 bases sitting between them. The length of the CDR3 is 17 residues. Here the CDR3 reads CASSTAKSGDSYNEQFF. The CDR3 DNA follows: TGTGCCAGCAGCACCGCTAAGTCGGGGGACTCCTACAATGAGCAGTTCTTC.

The chain links TRBV5-6 to TRBJ2-2; D gene ambiguous. Germline V gene data show CDR1 as SGHDT and CDR2 as YYEEEE. V lost 4 bases and J lost 4, with 5 bases in between. The CDR3 has 12 amino acids. The chain's CDR3 is CASSRPTGELFF. Written as DNA, the CDR3 is TGTGCCAGCAGCCGACCCACCGGGGAGCTGTTTTTT.

V is TRBV4-3 and J is TRBJ1-6; D is uncertain. The germline V and J ends were trimmed by 0 bases and 11 bases, with 11 bases remaining between them. Germline values: CDR1 LGHNA, CDR2 YSLEER. The CDR3 contains 14 residues. This CDR3 is CASSQESKHPPLHF. The CDR3 DNA reads as TGCGCCAGCAGCCAAGAATCCAAGCATCCACCCCTCCACTTT.